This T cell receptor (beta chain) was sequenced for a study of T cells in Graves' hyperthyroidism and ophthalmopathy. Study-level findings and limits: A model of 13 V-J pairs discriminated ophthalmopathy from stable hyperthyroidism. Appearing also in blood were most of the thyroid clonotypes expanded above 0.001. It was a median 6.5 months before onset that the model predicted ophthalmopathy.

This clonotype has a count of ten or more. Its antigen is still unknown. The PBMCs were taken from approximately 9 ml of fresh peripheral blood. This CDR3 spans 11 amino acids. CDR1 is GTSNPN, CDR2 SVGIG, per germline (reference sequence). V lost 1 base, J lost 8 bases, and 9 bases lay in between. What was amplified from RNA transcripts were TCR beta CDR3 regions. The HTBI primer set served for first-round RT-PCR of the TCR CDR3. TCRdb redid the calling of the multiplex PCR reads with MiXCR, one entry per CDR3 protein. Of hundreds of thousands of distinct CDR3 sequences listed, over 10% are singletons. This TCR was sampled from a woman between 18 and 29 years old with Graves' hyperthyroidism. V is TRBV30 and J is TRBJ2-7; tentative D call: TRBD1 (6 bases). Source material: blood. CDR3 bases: TGTGCCTGGAGTGACAGGGTGCAGCAGTACTTC. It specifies CAWSDRVQQYF.